The rows below give T cell receptor beta chains drawn from one sample of a study of blood T cell repertoires in COVID-19. The data were produced by immunoSEQ multiplex PCR, yet TCRdb's version contains in-frame clones alone and is incomplete. Here the sample spans about 190,000 clones, almost 85% being singletons. The sample consisted of peripheral blood. Receptors were obtained from a woman in her 70s with active or convalescent COVID-19. The CDR3 runs from the conserved cysteine through the conserved F or W. D genes are given only for firm matches. Clone size is given for some rows only: seen once, a few or many times, or a class if the clone is expanded.

clone_size: .
j_call: TRBJ2-5
d_call: .
v_call: TRBV5-1
cdr3_length: 14
cdr3_nt: TGCGCCAGCAGCTTGGGAAGCAACCAAGAGACCCAGTACTTC
cdr3_aa: CASSLGSNQETQYF

clone_size: .
j_call: TRBJ1-4
d_call: TRBD1
v_call: TRBV19
cdr3_length: 13
cdr3_nt: TGTGCCAGTCGACAGGGGGCAGGTGAAAAACTGTTTTTT
cdr3_aa: CASRQGAGEKLFF

clone_size: .
j_call: TRBJ2-2
d_call: TRBD2
v_call: TRBV5-6
cdr3_length: 15
cdr3_nt: TGTGCCAGCAGCCGGGGACTAGCGGGATTCGGGGAGCTGTTTTTT
cdr3_aa: CASSRGLAGFGELFF

clone_size: few
j_call: TRBJ1-1
d_call: TRBD1
v_call: TRBV27
cdr3_length: 12
cdr3_nt: TGTGCCAGCAGTGTACAGGGGGGTGAAGCTTTCTTT
cdr3_aa: CASSVQGGEAFF

clone_size: .
j_call: TRBJ2-5
d_call: .
v_call: TRBV3-1/TRBV3-2
cdr3_length: 15
cdr3_nt: TGTGCCAGCAGCCAAGCTCCGGATCCACTTCGGGCCCAGTACTTC
cdr3_aa: CASSQAPDPLRAQYF

clone_size: few
j_call: TRBJ1-6
d_call: TRBD1
v_call: TRBV14
cdr3_length: 15
cdr3_nt: TGTGCCAGCAGCCTCCGGGACAGGGGAGATTCACCCCTCCACTTT
cdr3_aa: CASSLRDRGDSPLHF

clone_size: .
j_call: TRBJ2-2
d_call: .
v_call: TRBV11-2
cdr3_length: 15
cdr3_nt: TGTGCCAGCAGCCTAGGAGGGACGAACACCGGGGAGCTGTTTTTT
cdr3_aa: CASSLGGTNTGELFF

clone_size: .
j_call: TRBJ1-4
d_call: TRBD1
v_call: TRBV2
cdr3_length: 14
cdr3_nt: TGTGCCAGCAAAAGGGGGACAGCGAATGAAAAACTGTTTTTT
cdr3_aa: CASKRGTANEKLFF

clone_size: few
j_call: TRBJ2-1
d_call: .
v_call: TRBV3-1/TRBV3-2
cdr3_length: 12
cdr3_nt: TGTGCCAGCAGCCAAGTCCTGAATGAGCAGTTCTTC
cdr3_aa: CASSQVLNEQFF

clone_size: .
j_call: TRBJ2-1
d_call: .
v_call: TRBV6-5
cdr3_length: 14
cdr3_nt: TGTGCCACAGCTCGGGGGGCCGCTTACAATGAGCAGTTCTTC
cdr3_aa: CATARGAAYNEQFF

clone_size: .
j_call: TRBJ2-7
d_call: TRBD1
v_call: TRBV18
cdr3_length: 14
cdr3_nt: TGTGCCAGCTCAGGGGACAGGGGCCTCTACGAGCAGTACTTC
cdr3_aa: CASSGDRGLYEQYF

clone_size: once
j_call: TRBJ2-2
d_call: TRBD2
v_call: TRBV4-2
cdr3_length: 16
cdr3_nt: TGTGCCAGCAGCCCGAGACTAGCGGGAGTCACCGGGGAGCTGTTTTTT
cdr3_aa: CASSPRLAGVTGELFF

clone_size: .
j_call: TRBJ2-3
d_call: .
v_call: TRBV7-9
cdr3_length: 12
cdr3_nt: TGTGCCAGCAGCTTGATTGGCGGGATACAGTATTTT
cdr3_aa: CASSLIGGIQYF

clone_size: .
j_call: TRBJ2-1
d_call: TRBD2
v_call: TRBV7-2
cdr3_length: 15
cdr3_nt: TGTGCCAGCAGCTCGCAACTAGCGGGAGGAAATGAGCAGTTCTTC
cdr3_aa: CASSSQLAGGNEQFF

clone_size: once
j_call: TRBJ2-3
d_call: .
v_call: TRBV5-1
cdr3_length: 14
cdr3_nt: TGCGCCAGCAGGCCTGACAGTGCAGGAGATACGCAGTATTTT
cdr3_aa: CASRPDSAGDTQYF

clone_size: .
j_call: TRBJ1-2
d_call: TRBD1
v_call: TRBV2
cdr3_length: 14
cdr3_nt: TGTGCCAGCAGTAAGGGACAGGGGGCAGGTGGCTACACCTTC
cdr3_aa: CASSKGQGAGGYTF

clone_size: .
j_call: TRBJ2-1
d_call: .
v_call: TRBV7-3
cdr3_length: 15
cdr3_nt: TGTGCCAGCAGCCTCCAGTGGGGAGGCTACAATGAGCAGTTCTTC
cdr3_aa: CASSLQWGGYNEQFF

clone_size: .
j_call: TRBJ2-3
d_call: .
v_call: TRBV28
cdr3_length: 15
cdr3_nt: TGTGCCAGCAGTTTAGTTGGACAGTACACAGATACGCAGTATTTT
cdr3_aa: CASSLVGQYTDTQYF

clone_size: .
j_call: TRBJ2-2
d_call: TRBD2
v_call: TRBV9
cdr3_length: 16
cdr3_nt: TGTGCCAGCAGCGTAGGAAGCGGGAGCGAAACCGGGGAGCTGTTTTTT
cdr3_aa: CASSVGSGSETGELFF

clone_size: .
j_call: TRBJ1-6
d_call: TRBD1
v_call: TRBV7-2
cdr3_length: 14
cdr3_nt: TGTGCCAGCAGCTTCGACAGGGGGTTTTCACCCCTCCACTTT
cdr3_aa: CASSFDRGFSPLHF

clone_size: .
j_call: TRBJ2-7
d_call: TRBD2
v_call: TRBV5-1
cdr3_length: 17
cdr3_nt: TGCGCCAGCAGCTACCGGACTAGCGGGAGCGATACCTACGAGCAGTACTTC
cdr3_aa: CASSYRTSGSDTYEQYF

clone_size: .
j_call: TRBJ1-2
d_call: .
v_call: TRBV15
cdr3_length: 13
cdr3_nt: TGTGCCACCAGCCCCCGGGCAGGGGATGGCTACACCTTC
cdr3_aa: CATSPRAGDGYTF

clone_size: .
j_call: TRBJ2-5
d_call: TRBD1
v_call: TRBV18
cdr3_length: 14
cdr3_nt: TGTGCCAGCTCACCGAGGACAGGGTTGGAGACCCAGTACTTC
cdr3_aa: CASSPRTGLETQYF

clone_size: .
j_call: TRBJ2-7
d_call: .
v_call: TRBV6-1
cdr3_length: 15
cdr3_nt: TGTGCCAGCAGTGAAGCTGACAGGTTGACCTACGAGCAGTACTTC
cdr3_aa: CASSEADRLTYEQYF

clone_size: .
j_call: TRBJ2-5
d_call: TRBD2
v_call: TRBV10-1
cdr3_length: 13
cdr3_nt: TGCGCCAGCAGTGAGTCGGGGGGGGAGACCCAGTACTTC
cdr3_aa: CASSESGGETQYF

clone_size: .
j_call: TRBJ2-7
d_call: TRBD2
v_call: TRBV9
cdr3_length: 15
cdr3_nt: TGTGCCAGCAGCGTAGTCCCTAGCGGGAGCAACGAGCAGTACTTC
cdr3_aa: CASSVVPSGSNEQYF

clone_size: .
j_call: TRBJ2-3
d_call: .
v_call: TRBV3-1/TRBV3-2
cdr3_length: 15
cdr3_nt: TGTGCCAGCAGCCAGGGGAACGGGGTAGGAGATACGCAGTATTTT
cdr3_aa: CASSQGNGVGDTQYF